The subject of this entry is one TCR beta chain. Germline V gene sequence: CDR1 GTSNPN, CDR2 SVGIG (reference sequence). The CDR3 sequence is 14 residues long. J was trimmed by 9 bases and V by 7 bases; bases with no gene match: 15. Methods used by the authors: Amplified reference gene primers provided the basis for estimating nucleated cell counts. Sequenced by immunoSEQ multiplex PCR; TCRdb stores in-frame clones only, minus some. The V and J calls and clone size were taken over from that table, and D and trimming were inferred from the DNA. Of about 39,000 clones listed, around nine tenths were seen once; the top ten hold around 2.4%. The data were obtained in a study of blood T cell repertoires in COVID-19. Study-level information: Acute and convalescent COVID-19 samples came from the United States, Italy and Spain. Sample material is recorded as cDNA or gDNA derived from T cells, B-cell-depleted T cells, or PBMCs.

Input material: peripheral blood. This chain joins TRBV30 and TRBJ2-5; 9 positions agree with TRBD2. The clonotype comes from a human donor in a cohort sampled during active COVID-19. The CDR3 is CALTKAGGSGAQYF. The CDR3 nucleotides are TGTGCCTTGACGAAAGCGGGGGGCAGTGGGGCCCAGTACTTC.